This T cell receptor (beta chain) appears in the sequencing data of a study of beta chain features in type 1 diabetes. Points from the study as a whole: Using cDNA template may skew counts toward highly expressing activated cells. Shorter templates might be favored by PCR, and equally so in patients and in controls. VDJ junctions from type 1 diabetes patients carried fewer insertions and larger deletions.

Sorted cells reached over 95% purity in every population. CDR3 length: 16 amino acids. Germline V lookup: CDR1 SGHTS, CDR2 YDEGEE. V lost 5 bases to trimming and J lost 3 bases; unmatched junction nucleotides: 9. In the case of this clone: Its antigen is unknown.

Expressed TCRB transcripts were sequenced, since all the RNA that had been isolated was reverse transcribed. Generated by immunoSEQ multiplex PCR, the TCRdb table keeps only in-frame clones and is missing some. The sample has 150,000 to 190,000 clones, roughly 8.1% seen once; the top ten hold almost 0.65%. The clonotype originates from a man in his late teens or twenties in good health. The source material was central memory CD4+ T cells from blood. The chain uses TRBV5-8 and TRBJ2-5; 11 positions agree with TRBD2. This chain's CDR3 is CASSSLAGGPEETQYF. As DNA, the CDR3 is TGTGCCAGCAGTTCGTTAGCGGGGGGGCCGGAAGAGACCCAGTACTTC.